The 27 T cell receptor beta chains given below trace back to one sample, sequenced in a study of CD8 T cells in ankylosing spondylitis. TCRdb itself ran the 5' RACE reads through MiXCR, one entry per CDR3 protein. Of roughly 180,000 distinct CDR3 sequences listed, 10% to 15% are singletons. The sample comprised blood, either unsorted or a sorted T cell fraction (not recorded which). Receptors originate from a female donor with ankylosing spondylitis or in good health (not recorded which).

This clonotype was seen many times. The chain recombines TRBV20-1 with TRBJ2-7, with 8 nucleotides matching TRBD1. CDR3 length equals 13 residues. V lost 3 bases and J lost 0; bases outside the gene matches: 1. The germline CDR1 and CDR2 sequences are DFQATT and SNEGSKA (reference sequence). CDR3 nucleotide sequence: TGCAGTGCTAGGGACAGGGTCTCCTACGAGCAGTACTTC. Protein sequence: CSARDRVSYEQYF.

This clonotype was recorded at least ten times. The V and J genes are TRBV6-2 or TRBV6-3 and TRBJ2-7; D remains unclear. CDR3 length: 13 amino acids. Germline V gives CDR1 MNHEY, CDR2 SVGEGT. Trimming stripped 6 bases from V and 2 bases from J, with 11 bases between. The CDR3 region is CASRSARTYEQYF. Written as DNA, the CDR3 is TGTGCCAGCAGATCCGCTAGGACCTACGAGCAGTACTTC.

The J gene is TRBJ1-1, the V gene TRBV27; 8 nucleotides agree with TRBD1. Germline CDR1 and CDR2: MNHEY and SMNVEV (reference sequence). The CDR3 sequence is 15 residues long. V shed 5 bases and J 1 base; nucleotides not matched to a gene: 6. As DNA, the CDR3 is TGTGCCAGCAGTACCCCCCAGGGGGCGAACACTGAAGCTTTCTTT. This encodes CASSTPQGANTEAFF.

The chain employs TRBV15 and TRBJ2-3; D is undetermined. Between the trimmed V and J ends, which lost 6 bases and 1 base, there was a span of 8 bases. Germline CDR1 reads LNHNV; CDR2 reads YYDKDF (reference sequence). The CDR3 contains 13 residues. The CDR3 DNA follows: TGTGCCACCAGTAACAGACGCACAGATACGCAGTATTTT. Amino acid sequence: CATSNRRTDTQYF.

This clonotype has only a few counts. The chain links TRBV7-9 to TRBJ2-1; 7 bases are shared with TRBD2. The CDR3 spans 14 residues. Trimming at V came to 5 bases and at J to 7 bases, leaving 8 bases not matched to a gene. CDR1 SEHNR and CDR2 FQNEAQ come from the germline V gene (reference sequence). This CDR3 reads CASSLSGAHNEQFF. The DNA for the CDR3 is TGTGCCAGCAGCCTGAGCGGGGCCCATAATGAGCAGTTCTTC.

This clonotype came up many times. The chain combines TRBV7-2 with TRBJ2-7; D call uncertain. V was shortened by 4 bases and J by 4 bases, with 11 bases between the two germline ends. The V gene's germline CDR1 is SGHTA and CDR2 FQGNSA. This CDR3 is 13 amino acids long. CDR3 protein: CASSSGPSYEQYF. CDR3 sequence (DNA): TGTGCCAGCAGCTCTGGACCCTCATACGAGCAGTACTTC.

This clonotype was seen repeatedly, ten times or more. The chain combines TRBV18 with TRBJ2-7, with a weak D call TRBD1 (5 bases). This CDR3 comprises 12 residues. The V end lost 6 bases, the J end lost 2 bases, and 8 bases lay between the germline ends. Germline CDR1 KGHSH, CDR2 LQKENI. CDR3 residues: CASSRATYEQYF. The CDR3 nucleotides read TGTGCCAGCTCCAGGGCCACCTACGAGCAGTACTTC.

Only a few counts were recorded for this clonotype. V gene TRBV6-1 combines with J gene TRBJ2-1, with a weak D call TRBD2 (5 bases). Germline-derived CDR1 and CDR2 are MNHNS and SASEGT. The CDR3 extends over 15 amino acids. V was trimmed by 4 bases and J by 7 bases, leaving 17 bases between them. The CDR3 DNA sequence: TGTGCCAGCAGTGGGGTCGGGAACCCCGAGAATGAGCAGTTCTTC. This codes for CASSGVGNPENEQFF.

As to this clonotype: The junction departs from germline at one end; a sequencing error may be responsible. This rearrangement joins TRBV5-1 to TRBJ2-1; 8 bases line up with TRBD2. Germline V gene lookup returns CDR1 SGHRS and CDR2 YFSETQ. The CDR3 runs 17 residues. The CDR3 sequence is CASSFGTRGRSYNEQFF. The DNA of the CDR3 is TGCGCCAGCAGCTTCGGGACTCGCGGGAGGTCCTACAATGAACAGTTCTTC.

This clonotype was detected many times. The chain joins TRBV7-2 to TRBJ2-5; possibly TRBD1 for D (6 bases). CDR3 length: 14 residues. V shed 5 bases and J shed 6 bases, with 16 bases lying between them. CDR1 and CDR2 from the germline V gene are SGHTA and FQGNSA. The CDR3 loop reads CASSILQGWQTQYF. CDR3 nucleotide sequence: TGTGCCAGCAGCATCCTTCAGGGGTGGCAGACCCAGTACTTC.

The CDR3 here is CASSVAVTGIGEKLFF. In DNA form, the CDR3 reads TGTGCCAGCAGTGTCGCGGTGACAGGGATAGGTGAAAAACTGTTTTTT. V usage is TRBV2 and J usage is TRBJ1-4; 7 nucleotides line up with TRBD1. This CDR3 contains 16 residues. The J segment lost 7 bases and the V segment lost 4 bases, leaving 12 bases of the junction unmatched. Germline CDR1 SNHLY, CDR2 FYNNEI.

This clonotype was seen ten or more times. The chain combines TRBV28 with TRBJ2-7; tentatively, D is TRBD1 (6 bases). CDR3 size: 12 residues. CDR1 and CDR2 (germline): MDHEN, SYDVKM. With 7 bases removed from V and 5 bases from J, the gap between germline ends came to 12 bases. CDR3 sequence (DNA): TGTGCCAGCAACCTCAGGGGCAACGAGCAGTACTTC. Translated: CASNLRGNEQYF.

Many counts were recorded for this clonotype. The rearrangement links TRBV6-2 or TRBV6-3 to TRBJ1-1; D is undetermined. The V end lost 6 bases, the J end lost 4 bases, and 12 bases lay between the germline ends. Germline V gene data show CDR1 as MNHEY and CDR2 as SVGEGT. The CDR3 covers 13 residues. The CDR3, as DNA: TGTGCCAGCAGACCTGGTGTGGGCACTGAAGCTTTCTTT. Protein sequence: CASRPGVGTEAFF.

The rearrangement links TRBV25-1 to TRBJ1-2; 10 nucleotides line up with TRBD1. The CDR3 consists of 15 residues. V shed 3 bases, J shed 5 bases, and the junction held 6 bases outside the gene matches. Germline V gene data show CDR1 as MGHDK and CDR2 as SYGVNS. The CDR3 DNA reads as TGTGCCAGCAGTGACCGCGGGACAGGGGATTATGGCTACACCTTC. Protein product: CASSDRGTGDYGYTF.

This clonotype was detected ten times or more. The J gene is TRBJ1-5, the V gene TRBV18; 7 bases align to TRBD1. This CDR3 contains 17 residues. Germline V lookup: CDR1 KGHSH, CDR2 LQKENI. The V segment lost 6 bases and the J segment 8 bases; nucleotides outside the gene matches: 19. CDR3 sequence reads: CASSYRQGKGFDEPQHF. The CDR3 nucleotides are TGTGCCAGCTCGTACAGACAGGGTAAGGGATTCGATGAGCCCCAGCATTTT.

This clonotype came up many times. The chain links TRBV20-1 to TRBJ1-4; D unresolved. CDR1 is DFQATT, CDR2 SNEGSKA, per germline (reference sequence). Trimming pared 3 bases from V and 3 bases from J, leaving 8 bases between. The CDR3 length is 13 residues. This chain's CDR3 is CSARPRSNEKLFF. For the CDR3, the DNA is TGCAGTGCTAGGCCACGATCTAATGAAAAACTGTTTTTT.

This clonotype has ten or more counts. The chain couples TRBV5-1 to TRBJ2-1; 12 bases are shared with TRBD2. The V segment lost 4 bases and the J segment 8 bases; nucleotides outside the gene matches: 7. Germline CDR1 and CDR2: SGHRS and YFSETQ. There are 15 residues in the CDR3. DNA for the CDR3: TGCGCCAGCAGCCCTAGACTAGCGGGAGAATATGAGCAGTTCTTC. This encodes CASSPRLAGEYEQFF.

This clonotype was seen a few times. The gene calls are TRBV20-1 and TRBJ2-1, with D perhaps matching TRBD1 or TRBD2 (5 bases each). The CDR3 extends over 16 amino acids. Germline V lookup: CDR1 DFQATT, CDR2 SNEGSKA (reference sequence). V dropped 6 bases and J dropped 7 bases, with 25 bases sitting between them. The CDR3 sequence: CSADRPGPNRRNEQFF. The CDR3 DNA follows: TGCAGTGCCGACCGTCCGGGGCCCAATAGGCGGAATGAGCAGTTCTTC.

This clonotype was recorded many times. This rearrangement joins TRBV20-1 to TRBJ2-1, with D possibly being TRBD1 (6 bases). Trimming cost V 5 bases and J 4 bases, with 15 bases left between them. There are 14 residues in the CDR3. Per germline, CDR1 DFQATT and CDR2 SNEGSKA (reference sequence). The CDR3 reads CSAHGLQGYNEQFF. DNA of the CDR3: TGCAGTGCTCATGGCCTACAGGGATACAATGAGCAGTTCTTC.

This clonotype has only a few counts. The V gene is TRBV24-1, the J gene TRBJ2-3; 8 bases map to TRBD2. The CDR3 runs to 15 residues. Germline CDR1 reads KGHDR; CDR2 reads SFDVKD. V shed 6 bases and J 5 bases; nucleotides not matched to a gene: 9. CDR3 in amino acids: CATSKWAGGEDTQYF. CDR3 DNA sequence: TGTGCCACCAGTAAGTGGGCGGGGGGCGAAGATACGCAGTATTTT.

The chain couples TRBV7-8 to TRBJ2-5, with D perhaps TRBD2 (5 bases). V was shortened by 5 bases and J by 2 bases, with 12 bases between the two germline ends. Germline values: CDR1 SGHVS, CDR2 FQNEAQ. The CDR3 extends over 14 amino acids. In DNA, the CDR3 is TGTGCCAGCAGCCTGTTGGAGGAACAAGAGACCCAGTACTTC. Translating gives CASSLLEEQETQYF.

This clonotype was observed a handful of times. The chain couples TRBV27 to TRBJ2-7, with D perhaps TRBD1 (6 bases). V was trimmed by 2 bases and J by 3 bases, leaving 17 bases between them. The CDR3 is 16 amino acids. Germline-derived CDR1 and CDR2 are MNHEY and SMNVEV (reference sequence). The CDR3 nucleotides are TGTGCCAGCAGTTTACAGGGGCCGGCTATCCTCTACGAGCAGTACTTC. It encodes CASSLQGPAILYEQYF.

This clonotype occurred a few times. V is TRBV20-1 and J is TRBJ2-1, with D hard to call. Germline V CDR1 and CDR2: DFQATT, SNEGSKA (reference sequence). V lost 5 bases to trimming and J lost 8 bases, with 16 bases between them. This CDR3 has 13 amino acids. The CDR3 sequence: CSAPPFRSDEQFF. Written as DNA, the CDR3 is TGCAGTGCTCCCCCCTTCCGGTCTGATGAGCAGTTCTTC.

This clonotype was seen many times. CDR3 DNA: TGTGCCAGCACCTCATCGTTAGGGCGGGAGATTGGAAATGAGCAGTTCTTC. This sequence encodes CASTSSLGREIGNEQFF. The V and J genes are TRBV7-9 and TRBJ2-1; 7 bases align to TRBD2. The CDR3 consists of 17 residues. J gave up 7 bases and V 7 bases, and 19 bases lay outside the gene matches. The germline V gene encodes CDR1 SEHNR and CDR2 FQNEAQ (reference sequence).

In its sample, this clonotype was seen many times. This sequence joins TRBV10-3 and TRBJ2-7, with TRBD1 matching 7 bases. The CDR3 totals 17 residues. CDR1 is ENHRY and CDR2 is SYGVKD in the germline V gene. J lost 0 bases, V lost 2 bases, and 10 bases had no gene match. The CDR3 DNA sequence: TGTGCCATCAGTGAGAAAGAGGGGGCGCGGTACTCCTACGAGCAGTACTTC. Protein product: CAISEKEGARYSYEQYF.

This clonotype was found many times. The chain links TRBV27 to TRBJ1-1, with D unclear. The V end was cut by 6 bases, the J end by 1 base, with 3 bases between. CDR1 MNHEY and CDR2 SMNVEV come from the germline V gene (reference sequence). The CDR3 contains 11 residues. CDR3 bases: TGTGCCAGCAGACGGAACACTGAAGCTTTCTTT. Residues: CASRRNTEAFF.

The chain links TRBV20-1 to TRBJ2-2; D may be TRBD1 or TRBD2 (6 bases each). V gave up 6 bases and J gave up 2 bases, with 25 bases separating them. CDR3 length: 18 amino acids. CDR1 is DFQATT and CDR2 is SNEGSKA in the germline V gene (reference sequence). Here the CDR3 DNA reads TGCAGTGCGCAACAGTCGGGGGCGGGCGGACGTAACACCGGGGAGCTGTTTTTT. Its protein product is CSAQQSGAGGRNTGELFF.